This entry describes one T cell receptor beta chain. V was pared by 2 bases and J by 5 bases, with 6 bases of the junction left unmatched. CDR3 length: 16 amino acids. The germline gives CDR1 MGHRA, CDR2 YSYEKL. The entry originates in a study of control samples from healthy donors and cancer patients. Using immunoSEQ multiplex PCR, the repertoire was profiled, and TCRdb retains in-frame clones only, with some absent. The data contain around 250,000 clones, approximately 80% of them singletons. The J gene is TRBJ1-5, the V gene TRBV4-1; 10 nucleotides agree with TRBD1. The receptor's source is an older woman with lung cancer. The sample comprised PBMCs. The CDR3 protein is CASSQPGQGGYQPQHF. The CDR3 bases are TGCGCCAGCAGCCAACCCGGACAGGGGGGTTATCAGCCCCAGCATTTT.